Following are 12 T cell receptor beta chains from one sample sequenced in a study of blood T cells in healthy people across ages. Then a second PCR, running about 6 to 12 cycles, was carried out with a sample-barcoded 5' primer and a J-beta primer mix. From the 5' RACE reads, TCRdb called clonotypes with MiXCR, one entry per CDR3 protein. The table records some 760,000 distinct CDR3 sequences, roughly 25% of them present only once. The same specimen was also included in a second study, on T cells of mothers and their children.

Sequencing was performed on blood. Every receptor here comes from a boy aged 5-17 years in good health.

To note about this clonotype: One junction end disagrees with the germline gene, perhaps due to a read error. J is TRBJ2-7 and V is TRBV5-8, with a tentative D call TRBD1 (5 bases). Germline CDR1 reads SGHTS; CDR2 reads YDEGEE. CDR3 length equals 15 residues. CDR3 sequence (DNA): TGTGTCAGCAGCTTGACCGGTCCAGGGCTTTACGAGCAGTACTTC. This gives the protein CVSSLTGPGLYEQYF. Full variable domain (outside the CDR3, taken from reference TRBV5-8 and TRBJ2-7): EAGVTQSPTHLIKTRGQQATLRCSPISGHTSVYWYQQALGLGLQFLLWYDEGEERNRGNFPPRFSGRQFPNYSSELNVNALELEDSALYLCVSSLTGPGLYEQYFGPGTRLTVT.

V and J are TRBV5-5 and TRBJ2-2; D is unclear. This CDR3 spans 13 amino acids. Germline CDR1 is SGHKS and CDR2 is YYEKEE (reference sequence). The V and J ends lost 4 bases and 3 bases respectively, with 7 bases between them. The CDR3 spells CASSDGYTGELFF. CDR3 coding DNA: TGTGCCAGCAGCGATGGGTACACCGGGGAGCTGTTTTTT.

V usage is TRBV29-1 and J usage is TRBJ2-5, with 8 nucleotides matching TRBD2. The J call may be incorrect, as the DNA end agrees better with TRBJ2-1. Germline V lookup: CDR1 SQVTM, CDR2 ANQGSEA. The CDR3 totals 16 residues. The DNA of the CDR3 is TGCAGCGTCCCTCTCACCGGGACTAGTAGGCAGAATGAGCAGTTCTTC. Its protein is CSVPLTGTSRQNEQFF.

J is TRBJ1-1 and V is TRBV29-1; possible D gene TRBD1, 5 bases. Germline assignment: CDR1 SQVTM and CDR2 ANQGSEA. The CDR3 runs 16 residues. The V and J ends lost 3 bases and 3 bases respectively, with 20 bases between them. CDR3 protein: CSVDGWLGLGDTEAFF. The CDR3 DNA follows: TGCAGCGTTGATGGGTGGTTGGGTCTAGGGGACACTGAAGCTTTCTTT.

The chain joins TRBV5-1 to TRBJ2-5; TRBD1 is a possible D gene (5 bases). Matching the DNA end better, TRBJ2-7 makes the J call doubtful. Germline V gives CDR1 SGHRS, CDR2 YFSETQ. The CDR3 consists of 14 residues. This CDR3 is CASTLGHSSYEQYF. The CDR3 coding sequence is TGCGCCAGCACCCTAGGACACAGCTCCTACGAGCAGTACTTC.

This clonotype was seen many times. This rearrangement joins TRBV5-1 to TRBJ2-1; 8 bases agree with TRBD2. The CDR3 sequence is 15 residues long. Germline CDR1 SGHRS, CDR2 YFSETQ. J lost 2 bases, V lost 0 bases, and 1 base had no gene match. CDR3 sequence (DNA): TGCGCCAGCAGCTTGGGCGGGAGGACCTACAATGAGCAGTTCTTC. Translation gives CASSLGGRTYNEQFF.

There are a few counts of this clonotype. The chain carries TRBV9 and TRBJ1-2; TRBD1 aligns across 7 bases. CDR3 length equals 14 residues. V trimming: 3 bases; J trimming: 5 bases; junction bases outside the gene matches: 7. Germline V CDR1 and CDR2: SGDLS, YYNGEE. The CDR3 region has the DNA TGTGCCAGCAGCGCCAGGGGGACAGATTATGGCTACACCTTC. As protein: CASSARGTDYGYTF. Combining the CDR3 with reference TRBV9 and TRBJ1-2 gives the whole variable domain DSGVTQTPKHLITATGQRVTLRCSPRSGDLSVYWYQQSLDQGLQFLIQYYNGEERAKGNILERFSAQQFPDLHSELNLSSLELGDSALYFCASSARGTDYGYTFGSGTRLTVV.

This clonotype was counted a few times. The V and J genes are TRBV5-1 and TRBJ1-6; no definite D call. The CDR3 extends over 14 amino acids. Germline CDR1 is SGHRS and CDR2 is YFSETQ. The V gene lost 4 bases and the J gene lost 6 bases, with 11 bases spanning the gap. As DNA, the CDR3 is TGCGCCAGCAGCCCAGCGGCGGGTAATTCACCCCTCCACTTT. Translated: CASSPAAGNSPLHF.

The chain joins TRBV27 to TRBJ2-3, with unresolved D. Germline loops: CDR1 MNHEY, CDR2 SMNVEV (reference sequence). The CDR3 has 13 residues. Trimming left V 6 bases short and J 7 bases short, with 14 bases between. The CDR3 protein is CASRTPFMNTQYF. CDR3 sequence (DNA): TGTGCCAGCAGGACCCCATTCATGAATACGCAGTATTTT.

This clonotype was recorded many times. The rearrangement joins TRBV3-1 to TRBJ1-4; D is uncertain. The CDR3 has 13 amino acids. The germline gives CDR1 LGHDT, CDR2 YNNKEL (reference sequence). Trimming removed 4 bases from V and 7 bases from J, with 10 bases in between. Here the CDR3 DNA reads TGTGCCAGCAGCCCCGATGGAGGTGAAAAACTGTTTTTT. Protein sequence: CASSPDGGEKLFF.

This clonotype was detected a few times. The chain couples TRBV12-3 or TRBV12-4 to TRBJ2-7, with 8 bases that match TRBD1. Trimming cost V 5 bases and J 5 bases; bases outside gene matches: 8. The CDR3 sequence is 14 residues long. The CDR3 sequence is CASSERTGRNEQYF. CDR3 nucleotides: TGTGCCAGCAGTGAAAGGACAGGGCGCAACGAGCAGTACTTC.

This clonotype was recorded a few times. The chain recombines TRBV29-1 with TRBJ2-5; TRBD2 is a possible D gene (5 bases). The CDR3 covers 12 residues. CDR1 and CDR2 (germline): SQVTM, ANQGSEA. The CDR3 nucleotides are TGCAGTGGAGGTAGGGCCCAAGAGACCCAGTACTTC. Amino acids: CSGGRAQETQYF.